The sequence of this T cell receptor (beta chain) was determined in a study of blood T cell repertoires in COVID-19. About the study: The study drew acute and convalescent COVID-19 samples from the United States, Italy and Spain.

The CDR3 contains 14 residues. The V and J ends lost 0 bases and 1 base respectively, with 6 bases between them. CDR1 and CDR2 from the germline V gene are SGHAT and FQNNGV. The table lists this clone with many counts. Per the authors' pipeline: Nucleated cell counts were estimated from reference gene primer amplification. TCRdb's table, derived via immunoSEQ multiplex PCR, lists solely in-frame clones and lacks some. V and J calls and clone size are given by that table; D and trimming were obtained from the DNA. The repertoire holds about 110,000 clones, with just over 70% as singletons. The chain combines TRBV11-2 with TRBJ2-5; D is undetermined. This receptor was taken from a woman in her thirties or forties with acute or convalescent COVID-19. The sequenced sample was peripheral blood. The DNA of the CDR3 is TGTGCCAGCAGCTTAGACACAGCCCAAGAGACCCAGTACTTC. This encodes CASSLDTAQETQYF.